This entry lists 24 T cell receptor beta chains sequenced from one sample in a study of CD8+ T cells in alopecia areata. Extracted RNA was reverse transcribed into cDNA, the sequencing template. Produced via immunoSEQ multiplex PCR; TCRdb's table is partial and in-frame only. The sample holds under 150,000 clones; roughly 57% are singletons and the top ten take more than 5.5%. Treatment of the sample: oral pan-JAK inhibitor, 5-10 mg twice daily. The sample consisted of CD4+ T cells sorted from blood, taken at week 4, from a patient treated with tofacitinib. The source of these receptors is a human donor with alopecia areata.

V gene TRBV6-5 combines with J gene TRBJ1-2; the D gene is possibly TRBD1 (5 bases). V lost 0 bases and J lost 3, with 11 bases in between. The germline CDR1 and CDR2 sequences are MNHEY and SVGAGI. This CDR3 region has 15 residues. The CDR3 DNA follows: TGTGCCAGCAGTTACTCTTCAGGGACCCACTATGGCTACACCTTC. This sequence encodes CASSYSSGTHYGYTF.

The rearrangement links TRBV29-1 to TRBJ2-4, with 8 bases matching TRBD2. J was trimmed by 7 bases and V by 7 bases; bases with no gene match: 9. The germline V gene has CDR1 SQVTM and CDR2 ANQGSEA. The CDR3 length is 13 residues. The CDR3 here is CSADLASGNIQYF. In DNA, the CDR3 is TGCAGCGCTGATCTTGCTAGCGGGAACATTCAGTACTTC. The variable domain in full, completed from reference TRBV29-1 and TRBJ2-4, reads SAVISQKPSRDICQRGTSLTIQCQVDSQVTMMFWYRQQPGQSLTLIATANQGSEATYESGFVIDKFPISRPNLTFSTLTVSNMSPEDSSIYLCSADLASGNIQYFGAGTRLSVL.

This rearrangement joins TRBV5-4 to TRBJ2-3; a weak D match, TRBD2 (5 bases). V lost 0 bases to trimming and J lost 2 bases, with 10 bases between them. Germline V gene data show CDR1 as SGHNT and CDR2 as YYREEE (reference sequence). The CDR3 runs 15 residues. In DNA form, the CDR3 reads TGTGCCAGCAGCTTGGAGGGAGTTAACACAGATACGCAGTATTTT. It translates to CASSLEGVNTDTQYF.

This clone has just a few counts. This chain joins TRBV2 and TRBJ2-7, with TRBD1 matching 9 bases. Germline V gene data show CDR1 as SNHLY and CDR2 as FYNNEI. J lost 4 bases, V lost 6 bases, and 10 bases had no gene match. The CDR3 sequence is 15 residues long. This chain's CDR3 is CASSPRRDRAYEQYF. The DNA of the CDR3 is TGTGCCAGCAGCCCACGCCGGGACAGGGCTTACGAGCAGTACTTC.

The rearrangement joins TRBV7-2 to TRBJ2-7, with unresolved D. The germline V gene encodes CDR1 SGHTA and CDR2 FQGNSA. V dropped 4 bases and J dropped 2 bases, with 18 bases sitting between them. CDR3 length: 16 residues. The CDR3 DNA reads TGTGCCAGCAGCTATGCGAGAGTTTTGGGCCCCTACGAGCAGTACTTC. This encodes CASSYARVLGPYEQYF.

The J gene is TRBJ2-7, the V gene TRBV29-1; 9 bases are shared with TRBD2. This CDR3 comprises 12 residues. Germline values: CDR1 SQVTM, CDR2 ANQGSEA. Trimming at V came to 7 bases and at J to 2 bases, leaving 3 bases not matched to a gene. The CDR3 DNA follows: TGCAGCGGCGGGGGGGCCGCCTACGAGCAGTACTTC. Its translation is CSGGGAAYEQYF.

The CDR3 DNA follows: TGTGCCAGCAGCGCCCAGGGGATCTCTGGGGCCAACGTCCTGACTTTC. Its protein product is CASSAQGISGANVLTF. The chain recombines TRBV7-2 with TRBJ2-6; tentative D call: TRBD1 (6 bases). The CDR3 covers 16 residues. Trimming pared 5 bases from V and 0 bases from J, leaving 11 bases between. In germline, CDR1 is SGHTA, CDR2 FQGNSA. Together with reference TRBV7-2 and TRBJ2-6, the CDR3 gives the full variable domain: GAGVSQSPSNKVTEKGKDVELRCDPISGHTALYWYRQSLGQGLEFLIYFQGNSAPDKSGLPSDRFSAERTGGSVSTLTIQRTQQEDSAVYLCASSAQGISGANVLTFGAGSRLTVL.

This clone was picked up a small number of times. This chain joins TRBV30 and TRBJ2-7, with a possible D match to TRBD2 (5 bases). Germline loops: CDR1 GTSNPN, CDR2 SVGIG (reference sequence). Between the trimmed V and J ends, which lost 4 bases and 7 bases, there was a span of 20 bases. The CDR3 has 14 residues. The CDR3 DNA sequence: TGTGCCTGGACCAGTTCGGTGCAATCGGGGGAGCAGTACTTC. Its translation: CAWTSSVQSGEQYF. Based on the CDR3 plus reference TRBV30 and TRBJ2-7, the full variable domain is SQTIHQWPATLVQPVGSPLSLECTVEGTSNPNLYWYRQAAGRGLQLLFYSVGIGQISSEVPQNLSASRPQDRQFILSSKKLLLSDSGFYLCAWTSSVQSGEQYFGPGTRLTVT.

J is TRBJ2-3 and V is TRBV9, with D hard to call. Germline CDR1 and CDR2: SGDLS and YYNGEE. The CDR3 totals 13 residues. Trimming shortened V by 2 bases and J by 4 bases, and 8 bases separated the two germline ends. The CDR3 loop is CASSVEFADTQYF. The CDR3 DNA reads TGTGCCAGCAGCGTGGAGTTTGCAGATACGCAGTATTTT.

The chain joins TRBV29-1 to TRBJ2-5, with D maybe TRBD1 (5 bases). V lost 7 bases and J lost 5, with 17 bases in between. Germline CDR1 SQVTM, CDR2 ANQGSEA. The CDR3 sequence is 13 residues long. CDR3 region: CSADPGLEETQYF. In DNA form, the CDR3 reads TGCAGCGCCGATCCAGGGTTAGAGGAGACCCAGTACTTC.

J is TRBJ1-1 and V is TRBV4-3; 8 bases agree with TRBD1. This CDR3 comprises 16 residues. Per the germline V gene, CDR1 is LGHNA and CDR2 is YSLEER. Trimming removed 1 base from V and 6 bases from J; junction bases left unmatched: 10. CDR3 sequence (DNA): TGCGCCAGCAGCCAAGGTTCGGACAGGGTAAAATCTGAAGCTTTCTTT. Its translation: CASSQGSDRVKSEAFF.

This clone was seen more than once but under ten times. The rearrangement links TRBV28 to TRBJ2-1, with 7 bases fitting TRBD1. CDR1 and CDR2 from the germline V gene are MDHEN and SYDVKM. The length of the CDR3 is 15 residues. Losses at the gene ends were 6 bases for V and 6 bases for J; bases not matched to a gene: 11. CDR3 sequence reads: CASSRTGQLTNEQFF. The CDR3 DNA sequence: TGTGCCAGCAGCCGAACGGGACAGCTAACCAATGAGCAGTTCTTC.

This clone was detected only a few times. The chain has TRBV5-1 and TRBJ2-3; D unresolved. Germline V lookup: CDR1 SGHRS, CDR2 YFSETQ. This CDR3 spans 12 amino acids. Between the trimmed V and J ends, which lost 0 bases and 6 bases, there was a span of 5 bases. CDR3 nucleotides: TGCGCCAGCAGCTTGGAACTTGATACGCAGTATTTT. Protein: CASSLELDTQYF.

The chain is built from TRBV2 and TRBJ2-3; 7 positions agree with TRBD2. Unmatched junction bases numbered 10, after V lost 9 bases and J lost 4 bases. This CDR3 spans 14 amino acids. Germline CDR1 is SNHLY and CDR2 is FYNNEI. The CDR3 loop reads CASASGTRADTQYF. CDR3 bases: TGTGCCAGTGCTAGCGGTACGCGGGCAGATACGCAGTATTTT.

The chain uses TRBV5-6 and TRBJ1-5; unclear D gene. Between the trimmed V and J ends, which lost 4 bases and 7 bases, there was a span of 18 bases. CDR3 length: 15 amino acids. From germline, CDR1 is SGHDT and CDR2 YYEEEE. The CDR3 DNA sequence: TGTGCCAGCAGCCTGAGGCCTTCGGCAGCCCAGCCCCAGCATTTT. It yields the protein CASSLRPSAAQPQHF.

The V gene is TRBV29-1, the J gene TRBJ1-3; 7 nucleotides match TRBD1. The CDR3 loop spans 13 amino acids. J gave up 2 bases and V 4 bases, and 2 bases lay outside the gene matches. Germline V gene lookup returns CDR1 SQVTM and CDR2 ANQGSEA. CDR3 loop: CSVGDRAGNTIYF. The CDR3 nucleotides read TGCAGCGTTGGAGACAGGGCTGGAAACACCATATATTTT.

This chain connects TRBV29-1 to TRBJ1-2; 10 nucleotides align to TRBD1. The germline CDR1 and CDR2 sequences are SQVTM and ANQGSEA. The CDR3 is 13 residues long. V was clipped by 4 bases and J by 4 bases; unmatched bases: 3. The CDR3 reads CSVGTGGSYGYTF. The CDR3 DNA follows: TGCAGCGTTGGGACAGGGGGTAGCTATGGCTACACCTTC.

V and J are TRBV5-1 and TRBJ2-2; the match to TRBD2 covers 7 bases. The germline gives CDR1 SGHRS, CDR2 YFSETQ. This CDR3 spans 15 amino acids. The V segment lost 4 bases and the J segment 1 base; nucleotides outside the gene matches: 4. In nucleotides, the CDR3 is TGCGCCAGCAGCAACCTAGCGGAGAACACCGGGGAGCTGTTTTTT. It yields the protein CASSNLAENTGELFF.

This clone was seen only a few times. At the DNA level, this CDR3 is encoded by other sequences in the same sample as well. J is TRBJ2-7 and V is TRBV5-1; TRBD1 might be the D (6 bases). The CDR3 has 12 residues. Trimming removed 2 bases from V and 3 bases from J, with 6 bases in between. In germline, CDR1 is SGHRS, CDR2 YFSETQ. The CDR3 bases are TGCGCCAGCAGCTTACAGGGCTACGAGCAGTACTTC. Protein: CASSLQGYEQYF. Complete variable domain (other parts from reference TRBV5-1 and TRBJ2-7): KAGVTQTPRYLIKTRGQQVTLSCSPISGHRSVSWYQQTPGQGLQFLFEYFSETQRNKGNFPGRFSGRQFSNSRSEMNVSTLELGDSALYLCASSLQGYEQYFGPGTRLTVT.

The sample holds a few counts of this clone. The chain is built from TRBV7-2 and TRBJ2-5, with TRBD2 matching 16 bases. The CDR3 has 16 amino acids. J was trimmed by 11 bases and V by 4 bases; bases with no gene match: 10. The germline gives CDR1 SGHTA, CDR2 FQGNSA. In DNA form, the CDR3 reads TGTGCCAGCAGCTCCCAACCGGGACTAGCGGGGGGGTCACAGTACTTC. This gives the protein CASSSQPGLAGGSQYF.

At least ten counts were recorded for this clone. The chain has TRBV6-6 and TRBJ2-3; maybe TRBD1 (6 bases). Between the trimmed V and J ends, which lost 8 bases and 4 bases, there was a span of 13 bases. Germline assignment: CDR1 MNHNY and CDR2 SVGAGI (reference sequence). This CDR3 has 13 amino acids. DNA for the CDR3: TGTGCCAGCCGTACAGGGTGGCCAGATACGCAGTATTTT. It codes for CASRTGWPDTQYF.

This clone came up a few times. The rearrangement joins TRBV2 to TRBJ2-5; possible D gene TRBD2, 5 bases. Looked up from germline, CDR1 is SNHLY and CDR2 is FYNNEI. CDR3 length: 14 amino acids. Trimming pared 6 bases from V and 2 bases from J, leaving 13 bases between. CDR3 nucleotides: TGTGCCAGCAGCATAACTGGAGGTCAAGAGACCCAGTACTTC. Translated, it gives CASSITGGQETQYF.

This clone was seen a single time. The chain combines TRBV15 with TRBJ2-1; 9 nucleotides align to TRBD1. Germline assignment: CDR1 LNHNV and CDR2 YYDKDF (reference sequence). V shed 7 bases and J 4 bases; nucleotides not matched to a gene: 5. The CDR3 is made up of 14 amino acids. This CDR3 reads CATTLTGGYNEQFF. CDR3 DNA sequence: TGTGCCACCACCCTGACAGGGGGATACAATGAGCAGTTCTTC.

This clone was seen a few times. This sequence joins TRBV4-3 and TRBJ2-7; D unresolved. The V and J ends lost 3 bases and 0 bases respectively, with 9 bases between them. CDR1 LGHNA and CDR2 YSLEER come from the germline V gene. This CDR3 comprises 14 residues. CDR3 in amino acids: CASSQTVGSYEQYF. In nucleotides, the CDR3 is TGCGCCAGCAGCCAGACGGTGGGCTCCTACGAGCAGTACTTC.